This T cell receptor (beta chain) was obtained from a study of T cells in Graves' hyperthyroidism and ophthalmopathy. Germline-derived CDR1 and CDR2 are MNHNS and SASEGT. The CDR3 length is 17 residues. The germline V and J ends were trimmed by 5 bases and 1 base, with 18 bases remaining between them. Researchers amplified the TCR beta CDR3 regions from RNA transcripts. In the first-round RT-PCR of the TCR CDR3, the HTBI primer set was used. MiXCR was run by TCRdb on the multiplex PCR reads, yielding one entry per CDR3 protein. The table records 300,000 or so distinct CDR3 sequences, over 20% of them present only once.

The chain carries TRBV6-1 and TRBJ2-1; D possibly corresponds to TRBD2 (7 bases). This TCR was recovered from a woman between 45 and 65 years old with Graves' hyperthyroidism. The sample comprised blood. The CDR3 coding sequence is TGTGCCAGCAGTCCTGGGGGGGCGGGGCCTTCCTACAATGAGCAGTTCTTC. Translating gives CASSPGGAGPSYNEQFF.